Sequencing of this TCR beta chain was carried out in a study of response to subunit inactivated influenza vaccine. Findings of the study overall: Authors proposed each seasonal influenza vaccination draws in few new T cells.

Note on this clonotype: The antigen remains unidentified.

Trimming left V 7 bases short and J 8 bases short, with 12 bases between. The CDR3 extends over 12 amino acids. The V gene's germline CDR1 is SNHLY and CDR2 FYNNEI. TCRdb recomputed calls from the RT-PCR reads with MiXCR, one row per CDR3 protein. This table has approximately 700,000 distinct CDR3 sequences, about 15% appearing once. The rearrangement links TRBV2 to TRBJ2-1; tentatively, D is TRBD1 (6 bases). The sequencing used PBMCs from blood, collected around 15 days before vaccination. This TCR derives from a man between 45 and 60 years old who received an inactivated influenza vaccine. CDR3 sequence reads: CASKTGFYEQFF. CDR3 nucleotides: TGTGCCAGCAAAACAGGGTTTTATGAGCAGTTCTTC.